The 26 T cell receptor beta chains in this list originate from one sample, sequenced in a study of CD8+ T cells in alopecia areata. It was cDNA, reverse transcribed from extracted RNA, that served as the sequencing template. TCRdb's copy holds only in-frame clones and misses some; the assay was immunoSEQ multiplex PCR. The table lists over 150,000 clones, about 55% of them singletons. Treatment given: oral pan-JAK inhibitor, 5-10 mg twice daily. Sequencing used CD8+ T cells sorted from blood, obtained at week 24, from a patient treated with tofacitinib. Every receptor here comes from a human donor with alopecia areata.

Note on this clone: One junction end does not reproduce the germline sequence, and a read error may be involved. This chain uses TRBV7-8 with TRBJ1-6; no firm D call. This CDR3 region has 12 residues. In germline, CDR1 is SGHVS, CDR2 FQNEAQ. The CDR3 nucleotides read TGTGCCGGCAGCAGAGAAACTTCACCCCTCCACTTT. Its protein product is CAGSRETSPLHF.

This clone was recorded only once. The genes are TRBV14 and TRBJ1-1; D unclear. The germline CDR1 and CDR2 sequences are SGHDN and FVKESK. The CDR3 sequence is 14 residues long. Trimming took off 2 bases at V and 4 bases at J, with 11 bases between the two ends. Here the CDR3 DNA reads TGTGCCAGCAGCCAATTGACGGGAGGCACTGAAGCTTTCTTT. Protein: CASSQLTGGTEAFF.

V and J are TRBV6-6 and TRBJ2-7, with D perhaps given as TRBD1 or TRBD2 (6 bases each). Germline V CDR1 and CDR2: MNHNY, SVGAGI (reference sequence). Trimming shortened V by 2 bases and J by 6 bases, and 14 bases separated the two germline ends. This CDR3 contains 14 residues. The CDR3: CASSYVLQGGEQYF. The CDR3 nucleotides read TGTGCCAGCAGTTACGTCTTACAGGGAGGCGAGCAGTACTTC.

The CDR3 region has the DNA TGTGCCAGCAGTTTAGGGCTAACGCAGTATTTT. Translated, it gives CASSLGLTQYF. The chain links TRBV27 to TRBJ2-3, with no clear D. V was clipped by 2 bases and J by 9 bases, with 6 bases between them. In germline, CDR1 is MNHEY, CDR2 SMNVEV (reference sequence). This CDR3 spans 11 amino acids.

CDR3 coding DNA: TGCGCCAGCAGCCGCGACAGGGAGGGTGAAGCTTTCTTT. This codes for CASSRDREGEAFF. The V gene is TRBV4-3, the J gene TRBJ1-1; 7 bases map to TRBD1. The CDR3 consists of 13 residues. V was pared by 4 bases and J by 7 bases, with 6 bases of the junction left unmatched. Germline V gives CDR1 LGHNA, CDR2 YSLEER.

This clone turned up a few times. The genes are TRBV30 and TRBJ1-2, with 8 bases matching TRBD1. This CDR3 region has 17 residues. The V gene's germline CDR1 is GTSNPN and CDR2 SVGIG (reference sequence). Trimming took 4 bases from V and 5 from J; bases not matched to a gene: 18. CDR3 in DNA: TGTGCCTGGACTTCCTCGGTTGAGGACAGGGCCTTATATGGCTACACCTTC. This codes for CAWTSSVEDRALYGYTF. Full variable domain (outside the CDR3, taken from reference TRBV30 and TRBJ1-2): SQTIHQWPATLVQPVGSPLSLECTVEGTSNPNLYWYRQAAGRGLQLLFYSVGIGQISSEVPQNLSASRPQDRQFILSSKKLLLSDSGFYLCAWTSSVEDRALYGYTFGSGTRLTVV.

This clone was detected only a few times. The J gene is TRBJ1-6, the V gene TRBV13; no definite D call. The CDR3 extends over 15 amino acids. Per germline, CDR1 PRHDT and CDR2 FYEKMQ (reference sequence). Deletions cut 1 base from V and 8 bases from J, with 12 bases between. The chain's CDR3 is CASSLAAGWDSPLHF. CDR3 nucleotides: TGTGCCAGCAGCTTAGCCGCGGGGTGGGATTCACCCCTCCACTTT.

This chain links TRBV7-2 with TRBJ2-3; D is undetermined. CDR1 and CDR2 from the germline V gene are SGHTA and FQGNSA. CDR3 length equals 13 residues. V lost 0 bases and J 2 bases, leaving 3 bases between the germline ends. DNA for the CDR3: TGTGCCAGCAGCTTAGCGCCCACAGATACGCAGTATTTT. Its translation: CASSLAPTDTQYF.

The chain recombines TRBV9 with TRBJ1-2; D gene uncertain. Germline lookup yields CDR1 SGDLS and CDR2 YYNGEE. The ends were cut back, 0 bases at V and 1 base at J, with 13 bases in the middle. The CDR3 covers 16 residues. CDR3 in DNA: TGTGCCAGCAGCGTAGCGGACGGTGGCTATAACTATGGCTACACCTTC. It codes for CASSVADGGYNYGYTF.

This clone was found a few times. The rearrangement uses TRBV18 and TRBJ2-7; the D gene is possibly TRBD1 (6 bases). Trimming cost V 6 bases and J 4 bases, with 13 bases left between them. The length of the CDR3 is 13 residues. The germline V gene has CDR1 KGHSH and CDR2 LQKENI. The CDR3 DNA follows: TGTGCCAGCTCTGTGGACAGCTTTTACGAGCAGTACTTC. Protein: CASSVDSFYEQYF.

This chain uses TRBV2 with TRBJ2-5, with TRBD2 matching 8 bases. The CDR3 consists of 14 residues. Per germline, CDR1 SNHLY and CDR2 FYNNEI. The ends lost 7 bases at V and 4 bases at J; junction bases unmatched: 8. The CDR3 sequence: CASMRRGELETQYF. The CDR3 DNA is TGTGCCAGCATGAGGCGGGGGGAGTTAGAGACCCAGTACTTC. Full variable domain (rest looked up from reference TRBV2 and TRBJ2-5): EPEVTQTPSHQVTQMGQEVILRCVPISNHLYFYWYRQILGQKVEFLVSFYNNEISEKSEIFDDQFSVERPDGSNFTLKIRSTKLEDSAMYFCASMRRGELETQYFGPGTRLLVL.

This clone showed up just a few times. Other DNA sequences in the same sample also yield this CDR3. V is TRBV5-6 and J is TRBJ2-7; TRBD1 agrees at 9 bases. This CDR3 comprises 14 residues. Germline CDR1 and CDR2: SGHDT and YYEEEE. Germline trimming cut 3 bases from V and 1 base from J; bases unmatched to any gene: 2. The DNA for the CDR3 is TGTGCCAGCAGCTCCGGGACAGGGTCCTACGAGCAGTACTTC. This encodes CASSSGTGSYEQYF. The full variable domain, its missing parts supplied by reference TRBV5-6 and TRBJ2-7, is DAGVTQSPTHLIKTRGQQVTLRCSPKSGHDTVSWYQQALGQGPQFIFQYYEEEERQRGNFPDRFSGHQFPNYSSELNVNALLLGDSALYLCASSSGTGSYEQYFGPGTRLTVT.

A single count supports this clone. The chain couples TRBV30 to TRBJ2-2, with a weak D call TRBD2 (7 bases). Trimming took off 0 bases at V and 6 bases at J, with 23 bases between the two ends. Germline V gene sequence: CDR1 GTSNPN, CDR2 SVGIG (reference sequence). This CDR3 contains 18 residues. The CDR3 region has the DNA TGTGCCTGGAGTGTACAGTCGGGGGGCCTATTTATATCCGGGGAGCTGTTTTTT. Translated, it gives CAWSVQSGGLFISGELFF.

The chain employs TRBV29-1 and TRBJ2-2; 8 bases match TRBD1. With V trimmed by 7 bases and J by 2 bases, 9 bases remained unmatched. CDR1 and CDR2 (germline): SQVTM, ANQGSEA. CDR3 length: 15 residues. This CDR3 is CSALSGTGNTGELFF. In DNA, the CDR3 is TGCAGCGCCCTTTCGGGGACAGGTAACACCGGGGAGCTGTTTTTT.

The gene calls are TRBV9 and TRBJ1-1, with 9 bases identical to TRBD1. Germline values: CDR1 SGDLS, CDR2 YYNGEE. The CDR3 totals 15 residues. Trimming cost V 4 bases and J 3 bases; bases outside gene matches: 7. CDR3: CASSPRDRAYTEAFF. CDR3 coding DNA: TGTGCCAGCAGCCCACGGGACAGGGCATACACTGAAGCTTTCTTT. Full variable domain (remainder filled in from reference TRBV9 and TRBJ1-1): DSGVTQTPKHLITATGQRVTLRCSPRSGDLSVYWYQQSLDQGLQFLIQYYNGEERAKGNILERFSAQQFPDLHSELNLSSLELGDSALYFCASSPRDRAYTEAFFGQGTRLTVV.

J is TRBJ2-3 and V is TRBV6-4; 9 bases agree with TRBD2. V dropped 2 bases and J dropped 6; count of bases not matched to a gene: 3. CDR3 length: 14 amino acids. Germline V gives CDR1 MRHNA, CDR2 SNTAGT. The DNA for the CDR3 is TGTGCCAGCAGTGACCGGCTAGCGGGGGATACGCAGTATTTT. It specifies CASSDRLAGDTQYF.

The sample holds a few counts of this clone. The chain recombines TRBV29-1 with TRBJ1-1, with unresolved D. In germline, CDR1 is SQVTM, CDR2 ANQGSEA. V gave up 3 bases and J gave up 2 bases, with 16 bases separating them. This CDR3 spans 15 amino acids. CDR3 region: CSVEVDGRSNTEAFF. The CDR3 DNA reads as TGCAGCGTTGAGGTCGACGGGCGGAGCAACACTGAAGCTTTCTTT.

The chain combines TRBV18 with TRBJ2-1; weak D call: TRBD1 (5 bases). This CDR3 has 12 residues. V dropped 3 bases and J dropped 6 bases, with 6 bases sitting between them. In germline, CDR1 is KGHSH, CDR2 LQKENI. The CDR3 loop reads CASSPGPNEQFF. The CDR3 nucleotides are TGTGCCAGCTCACCGGGGCCCAATGAGCAGTTCTTC. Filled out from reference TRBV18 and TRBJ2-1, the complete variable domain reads NAGVMQNPRHLVRRRGQEARLRCSPMKGHSHVYWYRQLPEEGLKFMVYLQKENIIDESGMPKERFSAEFPKEGPSILRIQQVVRGDSAAYFCASSPGPNEQFFGPGTRLTVL.

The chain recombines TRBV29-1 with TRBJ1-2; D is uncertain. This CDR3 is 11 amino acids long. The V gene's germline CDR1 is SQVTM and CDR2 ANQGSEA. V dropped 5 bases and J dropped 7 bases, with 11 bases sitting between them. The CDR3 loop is CSVNRDGGYTF. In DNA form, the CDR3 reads TGCAGCGTTAACCGGGATGGTGGCTACACCTTC.

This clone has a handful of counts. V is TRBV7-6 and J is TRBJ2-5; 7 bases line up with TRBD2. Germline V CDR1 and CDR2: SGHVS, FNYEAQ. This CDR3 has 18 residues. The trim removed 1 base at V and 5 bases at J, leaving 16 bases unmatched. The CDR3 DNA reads TGTGCCAGCAGCTTAGAGTCCCTAGCGGTTGTTCCTAAGGAGACCCAGTACTTC. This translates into CASSLESLAVVPKETQYF. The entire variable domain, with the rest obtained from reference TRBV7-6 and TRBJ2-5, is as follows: GAGVSQSPRYKVTKRGQDVALRCDPISGHVSLYWYRQALGQGPEFLTYFNYEAQQDKSGLPNDRFSAERPEGSISTLTIQRTEQRDSAMYRCASSLESLAVVPKETQYFGPGTRLLVL.

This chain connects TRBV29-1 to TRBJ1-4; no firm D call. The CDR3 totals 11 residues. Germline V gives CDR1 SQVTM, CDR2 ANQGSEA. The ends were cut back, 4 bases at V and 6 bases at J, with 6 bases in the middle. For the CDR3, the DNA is TGCAGCGTTGGCAGAGATGAAAAACTGTTTTTT. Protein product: CSVGRDEKLFF.

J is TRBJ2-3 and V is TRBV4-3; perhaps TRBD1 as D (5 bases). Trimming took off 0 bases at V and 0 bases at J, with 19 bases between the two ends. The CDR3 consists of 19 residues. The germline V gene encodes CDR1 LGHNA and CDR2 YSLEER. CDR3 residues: CASSQEGPYMSSSTDTQYF. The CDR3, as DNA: TGCGCCAGCAGCCAAGAGGGGCCATATATGAGCTCTAGCACAGATACGCAGTATTTT.

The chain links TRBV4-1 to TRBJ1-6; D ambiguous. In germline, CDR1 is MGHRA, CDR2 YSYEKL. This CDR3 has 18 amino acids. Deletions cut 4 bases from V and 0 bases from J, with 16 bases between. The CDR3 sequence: CASSLAGEEISYNSPLHF. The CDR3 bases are TGCGCCAGCAGCCTTGCTGGTGAGGAGATCTCCTATAATTCACCCCTCCACTTT.

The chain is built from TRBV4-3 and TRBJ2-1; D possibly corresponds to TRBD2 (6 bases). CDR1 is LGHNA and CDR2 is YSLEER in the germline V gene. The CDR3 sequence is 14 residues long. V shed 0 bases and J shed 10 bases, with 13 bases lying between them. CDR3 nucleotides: TGCGCCAGCAGCCAAGATCGCCGGGGGAACGAGCAGTTCTTC. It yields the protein CASSQDRRGNEQFF.

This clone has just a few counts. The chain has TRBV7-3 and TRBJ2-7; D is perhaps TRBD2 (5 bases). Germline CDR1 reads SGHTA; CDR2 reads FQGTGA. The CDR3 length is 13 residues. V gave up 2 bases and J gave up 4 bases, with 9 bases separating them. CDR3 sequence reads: CASSLGSEYEQYF. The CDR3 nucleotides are TGTGCCAGCAGCTTAGGGAGCGAGTACGAGCAGTACTTC.

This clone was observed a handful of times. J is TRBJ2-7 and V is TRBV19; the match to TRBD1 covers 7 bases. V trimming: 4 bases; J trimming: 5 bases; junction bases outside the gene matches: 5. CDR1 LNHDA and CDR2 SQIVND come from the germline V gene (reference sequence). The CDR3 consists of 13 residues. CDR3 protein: CASSTQGVDEQYF. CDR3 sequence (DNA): TGTGCCAGTAGTACTCAGGGGGTCGACGAGCAGTACTTC.